These 26 T cell receptor beta chains originate from one sample sequenced in a study of control samples from healthy donors and cancer patients. TCRdb's copy holds only in-frame clones and misses some; the assay was immunoSEQ multiplex PCR. The table has approximately 100,000 clones, just over 85% seen once. The sequenced sample was blood. Receptors originate from a man between 25 and 39 years old in good health.

The table lists this clone with a count of one. The chain is built from TRBV6-2 or TRBV6-3 and TRBJ2-7, with D hard to call. The CDR3 is 16 amino acids. Germline-derived CDR1 and CDR2 are MNHEY and SVGEGT. V was pared by 6 bases and J by 0 bases, with 18 bases between. CDR3 bases: TGTGCCAGCAGCCTAAATCGAGGACGGAGCTCCTACGAGCAGTACTTC. Translated, it gives CASSLNRGRSSYEQYF.

The rearrangement joins TRBV12-3 or TRBV12-4 to TRBJ1-5; no definite D call. The CDR3 is made up of 13 amino acids. V was shortened by 1 base and J by 9 bases, with 10 bases between the two germline ends. CDR3 residues: CASSLVGSPPQHF. The CDR3 coding sequence is TGTGCCAGCAGTTTAGTGGGGAGTCCGCCCCAGCATTTT.

In this sample, this clone turned up once. The genes are TRBV7-9 and TRBJ2-5, with 7 positions matching TRBD1. After removal of 2 bases from V and 5 bases from J, the junction contained 5 bases not matched to a gene. The CDR3 is 14 residues long. Germline V CDR1 and CDR2: SEHNR, FQNEAQ (reference sequence). The CDR3 region has the DNA TGTGCCAGCAGCTTAACAGGGGCTCGGGAGACCCAGTACTTC. Protein: CASSLTGARETQYF. Using reference TRBV7-9 and TRBJ2-5 for the parts outside the CDR3, the full variable domain is DTGVSQNPRHKITKRGQNVTFRCDPISEHNRLYWYRQTLGQGPEFLTYFQNEAQLEKSRLLSDRFSAERPKGSFSTLEIQRTEQGDSAMYLCASSLTGARETQYFGPGTRLLVL.

The chain carries TRBV27 and TRBJ1-2, with TRBD1 as a possible D gene (5 bases). This CDR3 spans 12 amino acids. CDR1 and CDR2 (germline): MNHEY, SMNVEV (reference sequence). The V and J ends lost 2 bases and 5 bases respectively, with 6 bases between them. The CDR3: CASSLQGYGYTF. The CDR3 DNA sequence: TGTGCCAGCAGTTTACAGGGTTATGGCTACACCTTC.

The chain has TRBV4-3 and TRBJ2-3, with a tentative D call TRBD2 (5 bases). Germline V gives CDR1 LGHNA, CDR2 YSLEER. The V end was cut by 3 bases, the J end by 0 bases, with 10 bases between. CDR3 size: 15 residues. CDR3 residues: CASSQRASSTDTQYF. CDR3 nucleotide sequence: TGCGCCAGCAGCCAGAGGGCGTCTAGCACAGATACGCAGTATTTT.

V and J are TRBV7-8 and TRBJ2-7, with 8 bases identical to TRBD1. V lost 2 bases, J lost 0 bases, and 9 bases stayed unmatched. CDR1 and CDR2 from the germline V gene are SGHVS and FQNEAQ. The CDR3 runs 17 residues. The CDR3 sequence: CASSLSSGTGISYEQYF. The DNA of the CDR3 is TGTGCCAGCAGCTTATCCTCCGGGACAGGAATCTCCTACGAGCAGTACTTC. Filled out from reference TRBV7-8 and TRBJ2-7, the complete variable domain reads GAGVSQSPRYKVAKRGQDVALRCDPISGHVSLFWYQQALGQGPEFLTYFQNEAQLDKSGLPSDRFFAERPEGSVSTLKIQRTQQEDSAVYLCASSLSSGTGISYEQYFGPGTRLTVT.

The V call is TRBV7-9, the J call TRBJ2-2; TRBD1 agrees at 7 bases. Germline CDR1 is SEHNR and CDR2 is FQNEAQ (reference sequence). The CDR3 has 15 amino acids. Trimming cost V 5 bases and J 4 bases; bases outside gene matches: 7. The CDR3 nucleotides are TGTGCCAGCAGCAAGGGACAGCCGATCACCGGGGAGCTGTTTTTT. Protein product: CASSKGQPITGELFF.

The chain couples TRBV5-1 to TRBJ2-6; 10 bases match TRBD2. Trimming cost V 0 bases and J 1 base; bases outside gene matches: 4. The CDR3 is 18 residues long. CDR1 SGHRS and CDR2 YFSETQ come from the germline V gene. CDR3 nucleotide sequence: TGCGCCAGCAGCTTGGCCGGTAGCGGGAGGTCTGGGGCCAACGTCCTGACTTTC. The encoded protein is CASSLAGSGRSGANVLTF.

The chain links TRBV5-8 to TRBJ1-2; the D gene is possibly TRBD1 (6 bases). The CDR3 is 14 residues long. V lost 4 bases and J 0 bases, leaving 10 bases between the germline ends. Germline V CDR1 and CDR2: SGHTS, YDEGEE. DNA for the CDR3: TGTGCCAGCAGCCTGACAGGACCTAACTATGGCTACACCTTC. This encodes CASSLTGPNYGYTF.

The chain joins TRBV2 to TRBJ2-1; D not resolved. The CDR3 loop spans 13 amino acids. Trimming left V 6 bases short and J 4 bases short, with 10 bases between. Germline V gene sequence: CDR1 SNHLY, CDR2 FYNNEI. As DNA, the CDR3 is TGTGCCAGCAGCGGTACTTCATACAATGAGCAGTTCTTC. Translated, it gives CASSGTSYNEQFF.

This chain joins TRBV12-5 and TRBJ2-7; a weak D match, TRBD1 (6 bases). V was clipped by 5 bases and J by 10 bases, with 18 bases between them. The CDR3 consists of 13 residues. Germline loops: CDR1 LGHNT, CDR2 FRNRAP. CDR3 bases: TGTGCTAGTGGTCCCCTGGCGCAGGGGAAACAGTACTTC. Protein sequence: CASGPLAQGKQYF.

The chain recombines TRBV24-1 with TRBJ2-1; D gene unclear. Germline CDR1 is KGHDR and CDR2 is SFDVKD. V was shortened by 3 bases and J by 7 bases, with 15 bases between the two germline ends. The CDR3 has 15 amino acids. CDR3: CATSDPWQAVNEQFF. The CDR3 coding sequence is TGTGCCACCAGTGATCCCTGGCAGGCTGTTAATGAGCAGTTCTTC.

The chain employs TRBV19 and TRBJ2-1; possible D gene TRBD2, 5 bases. Germline CDR1 is LNHDA and CDR2 is SQIVND (reference sequence). This CDR3 is 14 amino acids long. Trimming shortened V by 4 bases and J by 6 bases, and 13 bases separated the two germline ends. CDR3 DNA: TGTGCCAGTAGTACGGACTCCTTATTCAATGAGCAGTTCTTC. It is translated as CASSTDSLFNEQFF.

The V call is TRBV24-1, the J call TRBJ2-1; 12 bases fit TRBD2. The CDR3 is 16 residues long. Germline assignment: CDR1 KGHDR and CDR2 SFDVKD. V shed 1 base and J 5 bases; nucleotides not matched to a gene: 2. CDR3 protein: CATSDFGLAGNNEQFF. CDR3 coding DNA: TGTGCCACCAGTGATTTCGGACTAGCGGGGAACAATGAGCAGTTCTTC.

The chain carries TRBV2 and TRBJ1-1; 10 nucleotides match TRBD1. This CDR3 has 15 amino acids. CDR1 is SNHLY and CDR2 is FYNNEI in the germline V gene. Trimming removed 6 bases from V and 1 base from J; junction bases left unmatched: 5. The CDR3 here is CASSPRTGGNTEAFF. The CDR3 nucleotides read TGTGCCAGCAGCCCGAGGACAGGGGGGAACACTGAAGCTTTCTTT.

The rearrangement joins TRBV28 to TRBJ2-7, with TRBD1 matching over 8 bases. After removal of 3 bases from V and 7 bases from J, the junction contained 14 bases not matched to a gene. Germline lookup yields CDR1 MDHEN and CDR2 SYDVKM. This CDR3 contains 16 residues. In nucleotides, the CDR3 is TGTGCCAGCAGTTTTGGAGGAGAGACAGGGGTGAGGGAGCAGTACTTC. Its translation is CASSFGGETGVREQYF.

This chain joins TRBV4-3 and TRBJ2-1, with 8 positions matching TRBD2. This CDR3 spans 16 amino acids. CDR1 is LGHNA and CDR2 is YSLEER in the germline V gene. V trimming: 1 base; J trimming: 9 bases; junction bases outside the gene matches: 11. The CDR3 is CASSQGFSGKRSEQFF. The CDR3 bases are TGCGCCAGCAGCCAAGGTTTTAGCGGGAAAAGAAGTGAGCAGTTCTTC.

J is TRBJ2-7 and V is TRBV10-3; 8 bases agree with TRBD1. Germline V gene data show CDR1 as ENHRY and CDR2 as SYGVKD. The CDR3 extends over 15 amino acids. V lost 0 bases and J lost 6; bases outside the gene matches: 7. CDR3 residues: CAISESGQGRVEQYF. The CDR3 DNA reads as TGTGCCATCAGTGAGTCTGGACAGGGAAGGGTCGAGCAGTACTTC.

The chain is built from TRBV6-5 and TRBJ1-2; 9 bases fit TRBD1. This CDR3 spans 14 amino acids. Germline V lookup: CDR1 MNHEY, CDR2 SVGAGI. V lost 8 bases, J lost 5 bases, and 9 bases stayed unmatched. The chain's CDR3 is CASRRTGVTYGYTF. The DNA for the CDR3 is TGTGCCAGCCGGAGGACAGGGGTTACATATGGCTACACCTTC.

This clone showed up just once. The rearrangement joins TRBV10-3 to TRBJ1-2; D gene unclear. The V gene's germline CDR1 is ENHRY and CDR2 SYGVKD. The V and J ends lost 3 bases and 4 bases respectively, with 9 bases between them. This CDR3 contains 13 residues. CDR3 bases: TGTGCCATCAGTGACAGTGCGGGCTATGGCTACACCTTC. Translated: CAISDSAGYGYTF.

This chain links TRBV18 with TRBJ1-2, with 7 bases that match TRBD1. V gave up 2 bases and J gave up 3 bases; unmatched junction bases: 6. Germline V gene data show CDR1 as KGHSH and CDR2 as LQKENI. The CDR3 spans 15 residues. DNA for the CDR3: TGTGCCAGCTCACCAACAGGGGACGGGGACTATGGCTACACCTTC. Its translation: CASSPTGDGDYGYTF.

The CDR3 reads CASSQIRGTSGYINEQFF. The CDR3 nucleotides read TGTGCCAGCAGCCAAATAAGGGGGACTAGCGGATATATCAATGAGCAGTTCTTC. This chain links TRBV3-1 (or the pseudogene TRBV3-2) with TRBJ2-1; 11 nucleotides agree with TRBD2. The ends lost 2 bases at V and 6 bases at J; junction bases unmatched: 12. CDR3 size: 18 residues. From germline, CDR1 is LGHDT and CDR2 YNNKEL (reference sequence).

The V and J genes are TRBV10-3 and TRBJ1-3; D gene uncertain. The germline V and J ends were trimmed by 4 bases and 3 bases, with 10 bases remaining between them. Germline V gives CDR1 ENHRY, CDR2 SYGVKD. The CDR3 covers 14 residues. The DNA for the CDR3 is TGTGCCATCAGTGTGAACAGTGTTGGAAACACCATATATTTT. Translated, it gives CAISVNSVGNTIYF.

The chain carries TRBV12-1 and TRBJ1-1; the listed D gene, TRBD1, was not tested against the DNA. TRBV12-1 is labeled a pseudogene. The CDR3 totals 16 residues. Here the CDR3 reads CASSFPRDRSLTEAFF. CDR3 bases: TGTGCCAGCAGCTTCCCACGGGACAGGAGTTTAACTGAAGCTTTCTTT.

This clone appeared once. The chain uses TRBV7-9 and TRBJ1-1, with D tentatively TRBD1 (5 bases). The CDR3 has 15 residues. Trimming removed 0 bases from V and 4 bases from J, with 12 bases in between. Germline V gene sequence: CDR1 SEHNR, CDR2 FQNEAQ (reference sequence). The CDR3 DNA reads TGTGCCAGCAGCTTAGCGCGAATGGGGGGCACTGAAGCTTTCTTT. It is translated as CASSLARMGGTEAFF. Drawing the rest from reference TRBV7-9 and TRBJ1-1, the complete variable domain is DTGVSQNPRHKITKRGQNVTFRCDPISEHNRLYWYRQTLGQGPEFLTYFQNEAQLEKSRLLSDRFSAERPKGSFSTLEIQRTEQGDSAMYLCASSLARMGGTEAFFGQGTRLTVV.

The chain joins TRBV12-3 or TRBV12-4 to TRBJ1-1, with TRBD1 matching over 9 bases. J lost 8 bases, V lost 3 bases, and 1 base had no gene match. This CDR3 contains 12 residues. This CDR3 is CASSLGTGEAFF. The DNA of the CDR3 is TGTGCCAGCAGTTTGGGGACAGGGGAAGCTTTCTTT.